The text below deals with one T cell receptor beta chain. These data are taken from a study of blood T cell repertoires in COVID-19. Study-level information: Acute-phase and convalescent COVID-19 samples originated in the United States, Italy and Spain. Nucleic acid was either cDNA or gDNA, and it came from T cells, B-cell-depleted T cells, or PBMCs.

Only in-frame clones appear in the TCRdb table, and some are missing; sequencing was by immunoSEQ multiplex PCR. The sample has 60,000 to 75,000 clones, roughly 90% seen once. This receptor was obtained from a man between 25 and 39 years old with acute or convalescent COVID-19. Material for sequencing was peripheral blood.

CDR3 region: CASSSGTGYHEQYF. CDR3 nucleotides: TGTGCCAGCAGCTCCGGGACAGGGTACCACGAGCAGTACTTC. The chain recombines TRBV5-5 with TRBJ2-7; 9 nucleotides align to TRBD1. Germline trimming cut 3 bases from V and 5 bases from J; bases unmatched to any gene: 6. The germline V gene has CDR1 SGHKS and CDR2 YYEKEE (reference sequence). This CDR3 region has 14 residues.